These 29 T cell receptor beta chains were all obtained from the same sample, sequenced in a study of OX40 agonist ivuxolimab in advanced cancers. Profiled with immunoSEQ multiplex PCR; TCRdb holds only in-frame clones, not every one. The table includes 70,000 to 85,000 clones, around nine tenths detected once. Specimen: CD4+ or CD8+ T cells sorted from blood, collected in a trial of the OX40 agonist ivuxolimab. Receptors were obtained from an adult with an advanced solid tumor such as melanoma, head and neck, liver or kidney cancer.

This clone has a handful of counts. The chain combines TRBV25-1 with TRBJ1-5; D remains unclear. V lost 0 bases to trimming and J lost 2 bases, with 5 bases between them. Germline V gene lookup returns CDR1 MGHDK and CDR2 SYGVNS. The CDR3 contains 14 residues. The CDR3 here is CASSEYGGNQPQHF. In DNA form, the CDR3 reads TGTGCCAGCAGTGAATACGGTGGCAATCAGCCCCAGCATTTT.

The V and J genes are TRBV5-6 and TRBJ2-7; D not resolved. V lost 0 bases and J lost 2, with 9 bases in between. This CDR3 region has 14 residues. Germline values: CDR1 SGHDT, CDR2 YYEEEE. CDR3 bases: TGTGCCAGCAGCTTGGAATTTGCGGCCTACGAGCAGTACTTC. Protein product: CASSLEFAAYEQYF.

The chain is built from TRBV7-9 and TRBJ1-3; D is unclear. Per germline, CDR1 SEHNR and CDR2 FQNEAQ (reference sequence). The length of the CDR3 is 13 residues. The germline V and J ends were trimmed by 5 bases and 4 bases, with 9 bases remaining between them. In nucleotides, the CDR3 is TGTGCCAGCAGCGAAGGACTCGGAAACACCATATATTTT. As protein: CASSEGLGNTIYF.

The chain employs TRBV19 and TRBJ1-1; 7 nucleotides match TRBD1. In germline, CDR1 is LNHDA, CDR2 SQIVND (reference sequence). The CDR3 extends over 16 amino acids. Trimming cost V 3 bases and J 0 bases; bases outside gene matches: 7. CDR3 bases: TGTGCCAGTAGTATGGTAGGGGGCTTGCTGAACACTGAAGCTTTCTTT. Its protein is CASSMVGGLLNTEAFF.

The J gene is TRBJ2-1, the V gene TRBV29-1, with D possibly called TRBD1 or TRBD2 (6 bases each). The CDR3 has 15 residues. From germline, CDR1 is SQVTM and CDR2 ANQGSEA. Trimming pared 6 bases from V and 8 bases from J, leaving 23 bases between. Here the CDR3 reads CSVLIRGESRDEQFF. CDR3 coding DNA: TGCAGCGTCCTAATAAGGGGGGAGTCTAGAGATGAGCAGTTCTTC.

The chain links TRBV6-1 to TRBJ1-1, with TRBD1 matching 9 bases. The CDR3 covers 14 residues. Germline V gene lookup returns CDR1 MNHNS and CDR2 SASEGT. V dropped 4 bases and J dropped 3; count of bases not matched to a gene: 3. CDR3 sequence reads: CASSGQGEDTEAFF. CDR3 coding DNA: TGTGCCAGCAGTGGACAGGGGGAGGACACTGAAGCTTTCTTT.

The CDR3 DNA reads TGTGCCAGTAGGGACCCAGACAGAGGGGGAGATGGCTACACCTTC. Protein sequence: CASRDPDRGGDGYTF. The chain employs TRBV19 and TRBJ1-2; D perhaps matches TRBD1 (6 bases). This CDR3 region has 15 residues. Trimming took 6 bases from V and 6 from J, leaving 20 bases between them. Germline assignment: CDR1 LNHDA and CDR2 SQIVND (reference sequence).

The rearrangement joins TRBV10-3 to TRBJ1-1; D not resolved. Per germline, CDR1 ENHRY and CDR2 SYGVKD. This CDR3 comprises 13 residues. Trimming removed 3 bases at V and 7 bases at J, with 12 bases between. CDR3: CAISDPTRVEAFF. CDR3 DNA sequence: TGTGCCATCAGTGATCCGACACGGGTTGAAGCTTTCTTT.

The J gene is TRBJ1-3, the V gene TRBV9; a possible D gene is TRBD1 (5 bases). V lost 0 bases and J lost 11, with 12 bases in between. Germline assignment: CDR1 SGDLS and CDR2 YYNGEE. There are 13 residues in the CDR3. The CDR3 loop is CASSVDRFYPIYF. The CDR3 nucleotides are TGTGCCAGCAGCGTAGACAGGTTCTACCCCATATATTTT.

The chain uses TRBV27 and TRBJ2-1; D unclear. The germline gives CDR1 MNHEY, CDR2 SMNVEV (reference sequence). The CDR3 totals 17 residues. The V gene lost 1 base and the J gene lost 0 bases, with 13 bases spanning the gap. Here the CDR3 reads CASSLLVGVRSYNEQFF. CDR3 coding DNA: TGTGCCAGCAGTTTATTAGTAGGAGTCCGCTCCTACAATGAGCAGTTCTTC.

CDR3 in DNA: TGTGCCAGCAGCTGGGACAGGGGGCTGACGAACACTGAAGCTTTCTTT. Its protein product is CASSWDRGLTNTEAFF. The chain links TRBV7-9 to TRBJ1-1; 12 positions agree with TRBD1. Germline V lookup: CDR1 SEHNR, CDR2 FQNEAQ (reference sequence). The CDR3 has 16 amino acids. V shed 4 bases, J shed 1 base, and the junction held 4 bases outside the gene matches.

The rearrangement links TRBV4-3 to TRBJ1-1; D call uncertain. The CDR3 is 14 residues long. V was shortened by 1 base and J by 3 bases, with 9 bases between the two germline ends. The germline gives CDR1 LGHNA, CDR2 YSLEER. CDR3 nucleotide sequence: TGCGCCAGCAGCCAAGTGGTGGTAGACACTGAAGCTTTCTTT. Its protein product is CASSQVVVDTEAFF.

V is TRBV30 and J is TRBJ1-5; 7 nucleotides line up with TRBD1. The CDR3 extends over 14 amino acids. Germline-derived CDR1 and CDR2 are GTSNPN and SVGIG (reference sequence). V lost 2 bases, J lost 2 bases, and 3 bases stayed unmatched. The CDR3 spells CAWSSGTGNQPQHF. CDR3 nucleotides: TGTGCCTGGAGTTCCGGGACAGGCAATCAGCCCCAGCATTTT. The variable domain in full, completed from reference TRBV30 and TRBJ1-5, reads SQTIHQWPATLVQPVGSPLSLECTVEGTSNPNLYWYRQAAGRGLQLLFYSVGIGQISSEVPQNLSASRPQDRQFILSSKKLLLSDSGFYLCAWSSGTGNQPQHFGDGTRLSIL.

The chain couples TRBV29-1 to TRBJ2-5, with TRBD1 matching over 8 bases. Germline loops: CDR1 SQVTM, CDR2 ANQGSEA. The length of the CDR3 is 16 residues. Trimming at V came to 6 bases and at J to 4 bases, leaving 16 bases not matched to a gene. As DNA, the CDR3 is TGCAGCGTCGGGGGAACAGGGGGAAAGGGAGTAGAGACCCAGTACTTC. This encodes CSVGGTGGKGVETQYF.

This chain joins TRBV30 and TRBJ2-1; 9 bases agree with TRBD1. The CDR3 sequence is 13 residues long. The trim removed 5 bases at V and 9 bases at J, leaving 8 bases unmatched. The germline V gene has CDR1 GTSNPN and CDR2 SVGIG (reference sequence). CDR3 loop: CAWGTGRRGEQFF. Written as DNA, the CDR3 is TGTGCCTGGGGGACAGGGAGGCGAGGTGAGCAGTTCTTC.

The chain has TRBV15 and TRBJ1-3; D is unresolved. CDR3 length: 17 amino acids. V shed 5 bases and J shed 0 bases, with 17 bases lying between them. The germline CDR1 and CDR2 sequences are LNHNV and YYDKDF (reference sequence). As DNA, the CDR3 is TGTGCCACCAGCCCCTTATTTCCCGGTCTCTCTGGAAACACCATATATTTT. Translation gives CATSPLFPGLSGNTIYF.

This clone was detected only once. The rearrangement links TRBV7-6 to TRBJ1-3; D unresolved. The CDR3 has 18 amino acids. Germline CDR1 is SGHVS and CDR2 is FNYEAQ. Between the trimmed V and J ends, which lost 4 bases and 0 bases, there was a span of 19 bases. CDR3 loop: CASSSPRGSSLSGNTIYF. CDR3 DNA sequence: TGTGCCAGCAGCTCCCCTCGGGGAAGTTCCCTCTCTGGAAACACCATATATTTT.

The J gene is TRBJ2-7, the V gene TRBV4-1, with 9 bases fitting TRBD2. The CDR3 loop spans 14 amino acids. Germline CDR1 MGHRA, CDR2 YSYEKL. J was trimmed by 6 bases and V by 1 base; bases with no gene match: 4. The CDR3: CASSQAGLASEQYF. CDR3 bases: TGCGCCAGCAGCCAAGCCGGACTAGCGAGCGAGCAGTACTTC.

V usage is TRBV27 and J usage is TRBJ2-7, with D hard to call. Between the trimmed V and J ends, which lost 5 bases and 3 bases, there was a span of 14 bases. Germline V lookup: CDR1 MNHEY, CDR2 SMNVEV (reference sequence). CDR3 size: 14 residues. The CDR3 DNA is TGTGCCAGCAGTCTGAAGGGTAACAGCTACGAGCAGTACTTC. This encodes CASSLKGNSYEQYF.

As DNA, the CDR3 is TGTGCCACCAGCGGCAGCGTAGTTTCTGGGGCCAACGTCCTGACTTTC. Its protein product is CATSGSVVSGANVLTF. This rearrangement joins TRBV15 to TRBJ2-6; D unclear. V was shortened by 5 bases and J by 1 base, with 12 bases between the two germline ends. Germline CDR1 LNHNV, CDR2 YYDKDF (reference sequence). This CDR3 has 16 amino acids.

The V gene is TRBV5-1, the J gene TRBJ1-1; 11 nucleotides match TRBD1. Germline V gene data show CDR1 as SGHRS and CDR2 as YFSETQ. With 2 bases clipped from V and 5 bases from J, the junction kept 2 bases outside the gene matches. The CDR3 is made up of 14 amino acids. CDR3 sequence (DNA): TGCGCCAGCAGCTTAGGACAGGGGGCGACTGAAGCTTTCTTT. Protein: CASSLGQGATEAFF.

This clone was seen once. The chain combines TRBV4-3 with TRBJ2-1; TRBD1 agrees at 7 bases. Germline CDR1 and CDR2: LGHNA and YSLEER. The V and J ends lost 2 bases and 1 base, in that order; junction bases with no gene match: 5. This CDR3 spans 16 amino acids. The CDR3 is CASSQFRQGSYNEQFF. The CDR3 DNA follows: TGCGCCAGCAGCCAATTCCGACAGGGTTCCTACAATGAGCAGTTCTTC.

The rearrangement uses TRBV19 and TRBJ2-1; TRBD1 is a possible D gene (5 bases). Germline CDR1 and CDR2: LNHDA and SQIVND (reference sequence). Trimming cost V 1 base and J 5 bases, with 12 bases left between them. The CDR3 covers 15 residues. CDR3 nucleotides: TGTGCCAGTAGTATAGTTTCAGGGTCCAACAATGAGCAGTTCTTC. This translates into CASSIVSGSNNEQFF.

The rearrangement links TRBV28 to TRBJ2-5; D is possibly TRBD2 (5 bases). This CDR3 comprises 13 residues. V lost 4 bases to trimming and J lost 1 base, with 7 bases between them. Germline CDR1 is MDHEN and CDR2 is SYDVKM. The CDR3, as DNA: TGTGCCAGCAGTTACCGGGGCCAAGAGACCCAGTACTTC. Translated: CASSYRGQETQYF. The full variable domain, rest sourced from reference TRBV28 and TRBJ2-5, is DVKVTQSSRYLVKRTGEKVFLECVQDMDHENMFWYRQDPGLGLRLIYFSYDVKMKEKGDIPEGYSVSREKKERFSLILESASTNQTSMYLCASSYRGQETQYFGPGTRLLVL.

The chain carries TRBV6-5 and TRBJ2-7, with D possibly being TRBD1 (6 bases). The CDR3 totals 14 residues. The V gene's germline CDR1 is MNHEY and CDR2 SVGAGI. V was shortened by 6 bases and J by 0 bases, with 12 bases between the two germline ends. The CDR3 reads CASRLQDSSYEQYF. DNA for the CDR3: TGTGCCAGCAGACTACAGGACAGCTCCTACGAGCAGTACTTC.

This chain links TRBV27 with TRBJ1-1; D remains unclear. From germline, CDR1 is MNHEY and CDR2 SMNVEV (reference sequence). The CDR3 sequence is 14 residues long. V lost 2 bases and J 5 bases, leaving 12 bases between the germline ends. The CDR3: CASSLGEGRTEAFF. Written as DNA, the CDR3 is TGTGCCAGCAGTTTAGGGGAGGGCAGGACTGAAGCTTTCTTT.

The V gene is TRBV14, the J gene TRBJ2-3; 12 bases map to TRBD2. J was trimmed by 0 bases and V by 3 bases; bases with no gene match: 4. CDR1 and CDR2 (germline): SGHDN, FVKESK. The CDR3 is 17 residues long. For the CDR3, the DNA is TGTGCCAGCAGCCACCCTAGCGGGAGGGCAAGCACAGATACGCAGTATTTT. It translates to CASSHPSGRASTDTQYF.

The chain combines TRBV30 with TRBJ2-7; weak D call: TRBD2 (6 bases). Germline-derived CDR1 and CDR2 are GTSNPN and SVGIG (reference sequence). V lost 4 bases, J lost 6 bases, and 13 bases lay in between. The CDR3 runs 12 residues. The CDR3, as DNA: TGTGCCTGGAATCCGGGGGACCTCGAGCAGTACTTC. Its protein is CAWNPGDLEQYF.

This rearrangement joins TRBV28 to TRBJ2-1; D gene uncertain. The CDR3 length is 11 residues. Trimming took off 6 bases at V and 0 bases at J, with 0 bases between the two ends. Germline CDR1 and CDR2: MDHEN and SYDVKM. CDR3 in DNA: TGTGCCAGCAGCTCCTACAATGAGCAGTTCTTC. Translating gives CASSSYNEQFF.